The 9 T cell receptor beta chains below all came from one sample that was sequenced in a study of cytomegalovirus exposure and HLA in healthy donors. Vbeta (60) and Jbeta (13) primers were used in the PCR. Only in-frame clones appear in the TCRdb table, and some are missing; sequencing was by immunoSEQ multiplex PCR. The sample lists 100,000 to 150,000 clones; about 79% were seen once. Sequenced: PBMCs. These receptors were taken from a woman aged 45-59 years in good health and CMV-seronegative.

This clone appeared a few times. The V and J genes are TRBV28 and TRBJ2-7; possibly TRBD2 for D (6 bases). Trimming took 2 bases from V and 2 from J, leaving 10 bases between them. CDR3 size: 14 residues. Germline lookup yields CDR1 MDHEN and CDR2 SYDVKM. CDR3 nucleotide sequence: TGTGCCAGCAGTTTAGCGGGGATAACCTACGAGCAGTACTTC. Translated, it gives CASSLAGITYEQYF.

This sequence joins TRBV19 and TRBJ2-3; D is perhaps TRBD1 (5 bases). V lost 5 bases, J lost 2 bases, and 17 bases lay in between. CDR3 length: 16 amino acids. Per the germline V gene, CDR1 is LNHDA and CDR2 is SQIVND (reference sequence). The CDR3 is CASSSPSGPATDTQYF. The CDR3 DNA follows: TGTGCCAGTAGTTCCCCTTCAGGGCCAGCCACAGATACGCAGTATTTT.

The chain has TRBV15 and TRBJ2-3; D is uncertain. Looked up from germline, CDR1 is LNHNV and CDR2 is YYDKDF (reference sequence). V was clipped by 1 base and J by 0 bases, with 8 bases between them. The CDR3 totals 15 residues. This chain's CDR3 is CATSRGGHSTDTQYF. The CDR3 nucleotides read TGTGCCACCAGCAGAGGCGGCCATAGCACAGATACGCAGTATTTT.

The chain employs TRBV4-1 and TRBJ1-4; the D is unclear. The V gene lost 4 bases and the J gene lost 4 bases, with 7 bases spanning the gap. The germline V gene has CDR1 MGHRA and CDR2 YSYEKL. The CDR3 totals 13 residues. CDR3 region: CASSRALNEKLFF. The CDR3, as DNA: TGCGCCAGCAGCCGCGCCCTTAATGAAAAACTGTTTTTT.

This rearrangement joins TRBV18 to TRBJ1-1, with D maybe TRBD1 (6 bases). CDR1 is KGHSH, CDR2 LQKENI, per germline. V was trimmed by 2 bases and J by 1 base, leaving 17 bases between them. The CDR3 runs to 17 residues. DNA for the CDR3: TGTGCCAGCTCACCAACCAACGCAGGGGTGGCGAACACTGAAGCTTTCTTT. This codes for CASSPTNAGVANTEAFF.

This clone was seen once. The chain has TRBV7-9 and TRBJ2-3, with TRBD2 as a possible D gene (6 bases). The CDR3 has 14 amino acids. V was clipped by 7 bases and J by 4 bases, with 15 bases between them. Germline-derived CDR1 and CDR2 are SEHNR and FQNEAQ (reference sequence). The CDR3 DNA sequence: TGTGCCAGCACCAACTCTGAGCGGGCAGATACGCAGTATTTT. It is translated as CASTNSERADTQYF.

The V and J genes are TRBV9 and TRBJ2-3, with TRBD2 matching 9 bases. V gave up 1 base and J gave up 0 bases; unmatched junction bases: 3. Per the germline V gene, CDR1 is SGDLS and CDR2 is YYNGEE. The CDR3 runs to 16 residues. The CDR3 DNA reads TGTGCCAGCAGCGTAAGGGGGACTAGCAGCACAGATACGCAGTATTTT. Translation: CASSVRGTSSTDTQYF.

V gene TRBV6-1 combines with J gene TRBJ1-2, with D unresolved. The CDR3 sequence is 13 residues long. Trimming shortened V by 10 bases and J by 3 bases, and 15 bases separated the two germline ends. CDR1 is MNHNS, CDR2 SASEGT, per germline. The CDR3 reads CATTAYQDYGYTF. CDR3 sequence (DNA): TGTGCCACCACCGCTTACCAGGACTATGGCTACACCTTC.

This clone was found once. The V gene is TRBV2, the J gene TRBJ2-2; D gene unclear. The CDR3 is made up of 13 amino acids. Germline-derived CDR1 and CDR2 are SNHLY and FYNNEI. V lost 4 bases, J lost 4 bases, and 7 bases lay in between. CDR3 nucleotides: TGTGCCAGCAGTGGAGAGGTCACCGGGGAGCTGTTTTTT. As protein: CASSGEVTGELFF.